Each of the 26 T cell receptor beta chains below was sequenced from the same sample in a study of T-cell memory formation after mild COVID-19. TCRdb re-called the 5' RACE reads through MiXCR, storing one row per CDR3 protein. The sample yields over 40,000 distinct CDR3 sequences, roughly an eighth seen once. What was sequenced was PBMCs or a T cell subset sorted from them (not recorded which). The receptors derive from a man aged 18-30 years who had mild COVID-19 (a few samples of this study predate the infection). Cell type and time point are not known.

The J gene is TRBJ2-5, the V gene TRBV5-4; 9 bases are a match to TRBD1. V shed 2 bases and J 5 bases; nucleotides not matched to a gene: 4. The germline CDR1 and CDR2 sequences are SGHNT and YYREEE (reference sequence). CDR3 length equals 14 residues. CDR3 sequence (DNA): TGTGCCAGCAGCTTACAGGGGGCGCTGGAGACCCAGTACTTC. As protein: CASSLQGALETQYF.

V and J are TRBV4-1 and TRBJ2-2; tentatively, D is TRBD1 or TRBD2 (5 bases each). This CDR3 contains 13 residues. CDR1 and CDR2 from the germline V gene are MGHRA and YSYEKL. V shed 2 bases and J shed 6 bases, with 7 bases lying between them. The CDR3 bases are TGCGCCAGCAGCCAACAGGGAGCCGGGGAGCTGTTTTTT. Translated, it gives CASSQQGAGELFF.

J is TRBJ1-2 and V is TRBV5-4; D may be TRBD1 (5 bases). Looked up from germline, CDR1 is SGHNT and CDR2 is YYREEE (reference sequence). V lost 4 bases to trimming and J lost 4 bases, with 11 bases between them. This CDR3 has 13 residues. The CDR3 DNA reads TGTGCCAGCAGCCATGACAGAAGCTATGGCTACACCTTC. It codes for CASSHDRSYGYTF.

This clonotype was recorded at least ten times. This chain uses TRBV5-1 with TRBJ2-5; TRBD1 aligns across 10 bases. V was pared by 1 base and J by 2 bases, with 2 bases of the junction left unmatched. This CDR3 is built from 15 residues. Germline-derived CDR1 and CDR2 are SGHRS and YFSETQ. The chain's CDR3 is CASSLQGQGQETQYF. The DNA for the CDR3 is TGCGCCAGCAGCTTGCAGGGACAGGGGCAAGAGACCCAGTACTTC.

V is TRBV5-5 and J is TRBJ1-2, with D hard to call. Trimming cost V 1 base and J 1 base, with 14 bases left between them. Germline V lookup: CDR1 SGHKS, CDR2 YYEKEE (reference sequence). The CDR3 is made up of 16 amino acids. The CDR3 reads CASSLSEPLGNYGYTF. CDR3 bases: TGTGCCAGCAGCTTGTCCGAGCCGCTGGGTAACTATGGCTACACCTTC.

This chain uses TRBV4-2 with TRBJ2-3; a possible D gene is TRBD2 (5 bases). CDR3 size: 13 residues. The V gene lost 3 bases and the J gene lost 5 bases, with 9 bases spanning the gap. Germline V gives CDR1 LGHNA, CDR2 YNFKEQ. The CDR3 region has the DNA TGTGCCAGCAGCCAGGGCGGAGGAGATACGCAGTATTTT. This codes for CASSQGGGDTQYF.

The sample holds a few counts of this clonotype. The chain carries TRBV5-6 and TRBJ2-7; no clear D. The CDR3 sequence is 14 residues long. V was pared by 0 bases and J by 3 bases, with 10 bases between. The germline CDR1 and CDR2 sequences are SGHDT and YYEEEE. The CDR3 region is CASSLGSAGYEQYV. CDR3 DNA sequence: TGTGCCAGCAGCTTGGGTTCAGCCGGCTACGAGCAGTACGTC.

The chain employs TRBV3-1 and TRBJ1-2; 8 positions agree with TRBD1. The germline V gene has CDR1 LGHDT and CDR2 YNNKEL (reference sequence). V was pared by 4 bases and J by 8 bases, with 0 bases of the junction left unmatched. The CDR3 has 11 residues. The CDR3 protein is CASSRDRGYTF. The CDR3 DNA reads as TGTGCCAGCAGCCGGGACAGGGGCTACACCTTC.

At least ten counts were recorded for this clonotype. The V and J genes are TRBV16 and TRBJ2-7; possibly TRBD1 for D (5 bases). Germline lookup yields CDR1 KGHSY and CDR2 FQNENV. The CDR3 loop spans 16 amino acids. With 0 bases removed from V and 1 base from J, the gap between germline ends came to 13 bases. The CDR3 reads CASSQSVQGSSYEQYV. In DNA, the CDR3 is TGTGCCAGCAGCCAATCGGTCCAGGGCTCGTCCTACGAGCAGTACGTC.

This clonotype was detected a few times. J is TRBJ2-7 and V is TRBV7-3; 11 nucleotides line up with TRBD2. The CDR3 covers 13 residues. Looked up from germline, CDR1 is SGHTA and CDR2 is FQGTGA. V was clipped by 2 bases and J by 6 bases; unmatched bases: 0. This chain's CDR3 is CASSLLAGGEQYF. The DNA for the CDR3 is TGTGCCAGCAGCTTACTAGCGGGGGGCGAGCAGTACTTC.

This rearrangement joins TRBV3-1 to TRBJ2-3, with TRBD2 identical over 14 bases. Germline V gene lookup returns CDR1 LGHDT and CDR2 YNNKEL (reference sequence). This CDR3 is built from 16 residues. After removal of 4 bases from V and 2 bases from J, the junction contained 2 bases not matched to a gene. The CDR3 nucleotides are TGTGCCAGCAGCCCGGGACTAGCGGGGGTCACAGATACGCAGTATTTT. Its protein is CASSPGLAGVTDTQYF.

This clonotype has just a few counts. The chain has TRBV6-5 and TRBJ1-2, with D tentatively TRBD1 (5 bases). Trimming removed 6 bases from V and 2 bases from J, with 10 bases in between. Germline V CDR1 and CDR2: MNHEY, SVGAGI. The CDR3 spans 13 residues. DNA for the CDR3: TGTGCCAGCAGCGTCTCAGGGAACTATGGCTACACCTTC. It yields the protein CASSVSGNYGYTF.

This clonotype was observed many times. V gene TRBV5-7 combines with J gene TRBJ1-4; no reliable D call. TRBV5-7 is classed as an ORF, of uncertain function. The CDR3 totals 13 residues. V lost 1 base and J 7 bases, leaving 8 bases between the germline ends. The DNA of the CDR3 is TGTGCCAGCAGCTTGAAAGGGTGTGAAAAACTGTTTTTT. Residues: CASSLKGCEKLFF.

This rearrangement joins TRBV28 to TRBJ1-5; D gene ambiguous. The germline V gene has CDR1 MDHEN and CDR2 SYDVKM. The CDR3 spans 16 residues. V was cut by 3 bases and J by 5 bases, with 17 bases left in between. CDR3 bases: TGTGCCAGCAGTTTCGGGGAGGGCTCACCCTATCAGCCCCAGCATTTT. It yields the protein CASSFGEGSPYQPQHF.

The sample holds a few counts of this clonotype. This chain joins TRBV29-1 and TRBJ2-7; 12 bases fit TRBD2. This CDR3 region has 13 residues. Per the germline V gene, CDR1 is SQVTM and CDR2 is ANQGSEA. V shed 5 bases and J 2 bases; nucleotides not matched to a gene: 1. The CDR3 nucleotides are TGCAGCGTTCGGACTAGCGGGACCTACGAGCAGTACTTC. This sequence encodes CSVRTSGTYEQYF.

This clonotype was seen more than once but under ten times. The CDR3 reads CASSTWDRPNGAFF. The CDR3 coding sequence is TGTGCCAGCAGTACATGGGACAGGCCTAACGGAGCTTTCTTT. The J gene is TRBJ1-1, the V gene TRBV6-5; 8 nucleotides align to TRBD1. Losses at the gene ends were 5 bases for V and 10 bases for J; bases not matched to a gene: 12. The CDR3 loop spans 14 amino acids. The germline CDR1 and CDR2 sequences are MNHEY and SVGAGI.

In this sample, this clonotype turned up a few times. V usage is TRBV4-1 and J usage is TRBJ1-4; D is perhaps TRBD1 (5 bases). Trimming pared 3 bases from V and 12 bases from J, leaving 20 bases between. This CDR3 has 15 amino acids. Germline assignment: CDR1 MGHRA and CDR2 YSYEKL. The DNA of the CDR3 is TGCGCCAGCAGCCAGCTAGGGGCCCTTTCCCCCCAACTGTTTTTT. It translates to CASSQLGALSPQLFF.

In its sample, this clonotype was seen a few times. The chain joins TRBV20-1 to TRBJ2-1; possibly TRBD2 for D (5 bases). CDR3 length equals 15 residues. The V and J ends lost 2 bases and 1 base respectively, with 12 bases between them. Germline CDR1 reads DFQATT; CDR2 reads SNEGSKA (reference sequence). The CDR3 nucleotides read TGCAGTGCTAGACTAGCAACGAAGTCCTACAATGAGCAGTTCTTC. This gives the protein CSARLATKSYNEQFF.

There are many counts of this clonotype. The chain employs TRBV28 and TRBJ2-1, with a weak D call TRBD2 (6 bases). V shed 3 bases and J shed 4 bases, with 13 bases lying between them. Germline loops: CDR1 MDHEN, CDR2 SYDVKM. CDR3 length: 15 amino acids. The CDR3 nucleotides are TGTGCCAGCAGTTTGCGGGGCGCGGGGTACAATGAGCAGTTCTTC. Its protein is CASSLRGAGYNEQFF.

The rearrangement joins TRBV5-1 to TRBJ1-4; D is undetermined. Per germline, CDR1 SGHRS and CDR2 YFSETQ. The CDR3 totals 14 residues. V lost 3 bases and J 8 bases, leaving 14 bases between the germline ends. In nucleotides, the CDR3 is TGCGCCAGCAGCTGGGGTACGGGCGAGGAAAAACTGTTTTTT. Residues: CASSWGTGEEKLFF.

At least ten counts were recorded for this clonotype. V and J are TRBV6-5 and TRBJ2-3; unclear D gene. The CDR3 consists of 14 residues. Trimming pared 4 bases from V and 9 bases from J, leaving 17 bases between. CDR1 is MNHEY and CDR2 is SVGAGI in the germline V gene. Here the CDR3 reads CASSSSGSVWTQYF. The CDR3 nucleotides are TGTGCCAGCAGTTCCTCAGGTTCCGTCTGGACGCAGTATTTT.

This rearrangement joins TRBV3-1 to TRBJ2-3; D is unresolved. V was pared by 1 base and J by 4 bases, with 15 bases between. CDR3 length equals 16 residues. Germline V gene sequence: CDR1 LGHDT, CDR2 YNNKEL (reference sequence). The CDR3 loop reads CASSQVRDSGPDTQYF. Written as DNA, the CDR3 is TGTGCCAGCAGCCAAGTCCGCGATTCGGGCCCAGATACGCAGTATTTT.

The CDR3 is CATSRDPGKQETQYF. Here the CDR3 DNA reads TGTGCCACCAGCAGAGATCCCGGGAAACAAGAGACCCAGTACTTC. The chain carries TRBV15 and TRBJ2-5; tentative D call: TRBD2 (5 bases). The CDR3 extends over 15 amino acids. The V gene's germline CDR1 is LNHNV and CDR2 YYDKDF (reference sequence). V was clipped by 0 bases and J by 2 bases, with 10 bases between them.

This clonotype has at least ten counts. The V and J genes are TRBV2 and TRBJ2-3, with a weak D call TRBD2 (6 bases). Germline CDR1 and CDR2: SNHLY and FYNNEI. The CDR3 contains 16 residues. V dropped 1 base and J dropped 0 bases, with 11 bases sitting between them. The CDR3 nucleotides are TGTGCCAGCAGTGAAGGACGGGGGTCAAGCACAGATACGCAGTATTTT. Its translation: CASSEGRGSSTDTQYF.

The chain couples TRBV4-3 to TRBJ1-2; TRBD1 agrees at 9 bases. The CDR3 is made up of 18 amino acids. The ends lost 1 base at V and 7 bases at J; junction bases unmatched: 16. Germline V gene sequence: CDR1 LGHNA, CDR2 YSLEER. The DNA for the CDR3 is TGCGCCAGCAGCCAAGGGGGGACAGGGTATGAGGGGTTTGTTGGCTACACCTTC. Amino acid sequence: CASSQGGTGYEGFVGYTF.

This clonotype was recorded many times. This sequence joins TRBV18 and TRBJ2-7; D tentatively reads TRBD1 or TRBD2 (5 bases each). The CDR3 has 15 residues. Germline assignment: CDR1 KGHSH and CDR2 LQKENI. Trimming shortened V by 6 bases and J by 0 bases, and 15 bases separated the two germline ends. The CDR3 DNA follows: TGTGCCAGCTCCCGGGCCCCAGGGAGCTCCTACGAGCAGTACGTC. Residues: CASSRAPGSSYEQYV.